These 21 T cell receptor beta chains came from one sample sequenced in a study of cytomegalovirus exposure and HLA in healthy donors. Primers for the PCR totalled 60 Vbeta and 13 Jbeta. Produced via immunoSEQ multiplex PCR; TCRdb's table is partial and in-frame only. The repertoire holds 150,000 or so clones, around 78% seen once, with 1% in the top ten. Input material: PBMCs. The receptor source for this set is a woman between 35 and 50 years old in good health and CMV-seronegative.

The chain links TRBV29-1 to TRBJ1-1; D is unresolved. The CDR3 extends over 12 amino acids. From germline, CDR1 is SQVTM and CDR2 ANQGSEA. With 5 bases removed from V and 1 base from J, the gap between germline ends came to 8 bases. CDR3 amino acids: CSVSNSNTEAFF. The CDR3 bases are TGCAGCGTTTCTAACTCGAACACTGAAGCTTTCTTT.

This clone was recorded only once. V usage is TRBV7-6 and J usage is TRBJ2-5; the match to TRBD1 covers 10 bases. Unmatched junction bases numbered 5, after V lost 0 bases and J lost 4 bases. Per germline, CDR1 SGHVS and CDR2 FNYEAQ. The CDR3 totals 16 residues. CDR3 bases: TGTGCCAGCAGCTTAGCTATCGGACAGGGGGGAGAGACCCAGTACTTC. This encodes CASSLAIGQGGETQYF. The whole variable domain, filled in from reference TRBV7-6 and TRBJ2-5, reads GAGVSQSPRYKVTKRGQDVALRCDPISGHVSLYWYRQALGQGPEFLTYFNYEAQQDKSGLPNDRFSAERPEGSISTLTIQRTEQRDSAMYRCASSLAIGQGGETQYFGPGTRLLVL.

This sequence joins TRBV30 and TRBJ2-3, with a tentative D call TRBD2 (6 bases). This CDR3 is built from 15 residues. Looked up from germline, CDR1 is GTSNPN and CDR2 is SVGIG (reference sequence). Between the trimmed V and J ends, which lost 0 bases and 5 bases, there was a span of 15 bases. The CDR3 protein is CAWSVRGTRGDTQYF. DNA for the CDR3: TGTGCCTGGAGTGTACGAGGGACTCGGGGAGATACGCAGTATTTT.

The gene calls are TRBV4-1 and TRBJ1-5; the D is unclear. V was pared by 1 base and J by 5 bases, with 12 bases between. The CDR3 runs to 15 residues. Germline CDR1 and CDR2: MGHRA and YSYEKL. The CDR3 DNA reads as TGCGCCAGCAGCCAAGGAGGGATCTCTGATCAGCCCCAGCATTTT. Protein: CASSQGGISDQPQHF.

This clone has only a few counts. Additional DNA sequences in this sample encode the identical CDR3. The chain is built from TRBV2 and TRBJ2-5, with 16 bases identical to TRBD2. V was clipped by 4 bases and J by 3 bases; unmatched bases: 2. This CDR3 spans 16 amino acids. The germline gives CDR1 SNHLY, CDR2 FYNNEI. The CDR3 bases are TGTGCCAGCAGTGCTGGGACTAGCGGGAGGGAAGAGACCCAGTACTTC. It translates to CASSAGTSGREETQYF.

This clone was seen a handful of times. The V and J genes are TRBV27 and TRBJ2-3; 7 nucleotides align to TRBD1. Per the germline V gene, CDR1 is MNHEY and CDR2 is SMNVEV (reference sequence). V trimming: 8 bases; J trimming: 4 bases; junction bases outside the gene matches: 12. The CDR3 runs 15 residues. The CDR3 bases are TGTGCCAGCCAATACAGGGGAAATAAGGCAGATACGCAGTATTTT. Its translation is CASQYRGNKADTQYF.

V gene TRBV19 combines with J gene TRBJ1-1, with D tentatively TRBD1 (5 bases). The germline gives CDR1 LNHDA, CDR2 SQIVND (reference sequence). With 3 bases removed from V and 4 bases from J, the gap between germline ends came to 15 bases. There are 15 residues in the CDR3. DNA of the CDR3: TGTGCCAGTAGTATGACGAGGGGAGGGGCCACTGAAGCTTTCTTT. Translating it yields CASSMTRGGATEAFF.

This sequence joins TRBV6-1 and TRBJ1-5, with D unresolved. There are 13 residues in the CDR3. The V end was cut by 4 bases, the J end by 7 bases, with 11 bases between. Per germline, CDR1 MNHNS and CDR2 SASEGT. Written as DNA, the CDR3 is TGTGCCAGCAGTGGAGACACTCAACAGCCCCAGCATTTT. Its translation is CASSGDTQQPQHF.

This clone was observed a handful of times. The V and J genes are TRBV9 and TRBJ1-1, with D hard to call. The germline V and J ends were trimmed by 0 bases and 2 bases, with 8 bases remaining between them. This CDR3 spans 14 amino acids. In germline, CDR1 is SGDLS, CDR2 YYNGEE. The CDR3: CASSVGGINTEAFF. The CDR3 DNA follows: TGTGCCAGCAGCGTAGGAGGGATAAACACTGAAGCTTTCTTT. Using reference TRBV9 and TRBJ1-1 for the parts outside the CDR3, the full variable domain is DSGVTQTPKHLITATGQRVTLRCSPRSGDLSVYWYQQSLDQGLQFLIQYYNGEERAKGNILERFSAQQFPDLHSELNLSSLELGDSALYFCASSVGGINTEAFFGQGTRLTVV.

The chain combines TRBV6-5 with TRBJ2-4; D may be TRBD2 (6 bases). The CDR3 covers 13 residues. Trimming stripped 4 bases from V and 7 bases from J, with 11 bases between. Germline loops: CDR1 MNHEY, CDR2 SVGAGI. CDR3 in DNA: TGTGCCAGCAGTTCTGGGACTCCGAACATTCAGTACTTC. Its translation is CASSSGTPNIQYF.

This chain links TRBV5-4 with TRBJ2-3, with D perhaps matching TRBD2 (5 bases). Trimming took off 1 base at V and 3 bases at J, with 12 bases between the two ends. In germline, CDR1 is SGHNT, CDR2 YYREEE (reference sequence). CDR3 size: 15 residues. The CDR3 reads CASSLQEGRTDTQYF. CDR3 sequence (DNA): TGTGCCAGCAGCTTGCAGGAAGGGAGAACAGATACGCAGTATTTT. The full variable domain, with the rest looked up from reference TRBV5-4 and TRBJ2-3, is ETGVTQSPTHLIKTRGQQVTLRCSSQSGHNTVSWYQQALGQGPQFIFQYYREEENGRGNFPPRFSGLQFPNYSSELNVNALELDDSALYLCASSLQEGRTDTQYFGPGTRLTVL.

The chain links TRBV9 to TRBJ2-3; TRBD1 aligns across 8 bases. The CDR3 is made up of 15 amino acids. J was trimmed by 2 bases and V by 2 bases; bases with no gene match: 4. Germline CDR1 is SGDLS and CDR2 is YYNGEE. CDR3 coding DNA: TGTGCCAGCAGCGTCGGACAGGGCTCCACAGATACGCAGTATTTT. Encoded protein: CASSVGQGSTDTQYF.

This clone was picked up a small number of times. V is TRBV15 and J is TRBJ1-5; 7 bases agree with TRBD1. V shed 4 bases and J 4 bases; nucleotides not matched to a gene: 4. CDR1 is LNHNV, CDR2 YYDKDF, per germline (reference sequence). The CDR3 totals 14 residues. Here the CDR3 DNA reads TGTGCCACCAGCACAGGGACAGATAATCAGCCCCAGCATTTT. Translation gives CATSTGTDNQPQHF.

This chain links TRBV11-3 with TRBJ2-3, with D possibly TRBD2 on 7 matching bases. Germline CDR1 and CDR2: SGHNT and YENEEA. The CDR3 is 16 amino acids. The germline V and J ends were trimmed by 5 bases and 0 bases, with 15 bases remaining between them. CDR3 region: CASSPRGGGSTDTQYF. In nucleotides, the CDR3 is TGTGCCAGCAGCCCACGAGGGGGAGGGAGCACAGATACGCAGTATTTT. Full variable domain (missing parts from reference TRBV11-3 and TRBJ2-3): EAGVVQSPRYKIIEKKQPVAFWCNPISGHNTLYWYLQNLGQGPELLIRYENEEAVDDSQLPKDRFSAERLKGVDSTLKIQPAELGDSAVYLCASSPRGGGSTDTQYFGPGTRLTVL.

The chain carries TRBV5-1 and TRBJ1-2; the match to TRBD1 covers 11 bases. Germline V gives CDR1 SGHRS, CDR2 YFSETQ. Trimming at V came to 3 bases and at J to 6 bases, leaving 7 bases not matched to a gene. The CDR3 totals 15 residues. CDR3 sequence reads: CASSSDRTGGDGYTF. CDR3 bases: TGCGCCAGCAGCTCCGATCGGACAGGGGGCGATGGCTACACCTTC.

This sequence joins TRBV5-1 and TRBJ2-2; 9 bases fit TRBD2. The trim removed 4 bases at V and 2 bases at J, leaving 3 bases unmatched. Germline V gene sequence: CDR1 SGHRS, CDR2 YFSETQ. The CDR3 spans 15 residues. The chain's CDR3 is CASSAGTSNTGELFF. CDR3 DNA sequence: TGCGCCAGCAGCGCCGGGACTAGCAACACCGGGGAGCTGTTTTTT.

This clone was picked up one time. This chain links TRBV30 with TRBJ1-3; 8 bases are a match to TRBD1. The germline V gene has CDR1 GTSNPN and CDR2 SVGIG (reference sequence). With V trimmed by 8 bases and J by 4 bases, 7 bases remained unmatched. This CDR3 has 13 residues. The CDR3 sequence is CASGQGSGNTIYF. For the CDR3, the DNA is TGTGCCAGCGGACAGGGATCGGGAAACACCATATATTTT. Filled out from reference TRBV30 and TRBJ1-3, the complete variable domain reads SQTIHQWPATLVQPVGSPLSLECTVEGTSNPNLYWYRQAAGRGLQLLFYSVGIGQISSEVPQNLSASRPQDRQFILSSKKLLLSDSGFYLCASGQGSGNTIYFGEGSWLTVV.

This chain joins TRBV5-5 and TRBJ1-4, with 8 positions matching TRBD1. This CDR3 has 16 residues. The V gene's germline CDR1 is SGHKS and CDR2 YYEKEE (reference sequence). V dropped 0 bases and J dropped 8; count of bases not matched to a gene: 9. As DNA, the CDR3 is TGTGCCAGCAGCTTGGGAGGGACAGGCCTCGGCGAAAAACTGTTTTTT. Translation gives CASSLGGTGLGEKLFF. Looking up the rest from reference TRBV5-5 and TRBJ1-4 gives the full variable domain: DAGVTQSPTHLIKTRGQQVTLRCSPISGHKSVSWYQQVLGQGPQFIFQYYEKEERGRGNFPDRFSARQFPNYSSELNVNALLLGDSALYLCASSLGGTGLGEKLFFGSGTQLSVL.

This clone was seen once. The J gene is TRBJ1-2, the V gene TRBV5-1; possibly TRBD1 for D (6 bases). The V gene lost 4 bases and the J gene lost 4 bases, with 17 bases spanning the gap. The CDR3 extends over 15 amino acids. Germline V CDR1 and CDR2: SGHRS, YFSETQ. Here the CDR3 DNA reads TGCGCCAGCAGCGCACGGGACAAAAGTCCCTATGGCTACACCTTC. It is translated as CASSARDKSPYGYTF.

This clone was detected only once. The chain joins TRBV13 to TRBJ2-7, with 9 bases fitting TRBD1. Trimming took 6 bases from V and 2 from J; bases not matched to a gene: 11. The CDR3 consists of 16 residues. Per the germline V gene, CDR1 is PRHDT and CDR2 is FYEKMQ (reference sequence). CDR3 in DNA: TGTGCCAGCAGTATAGTTCCGGGACAGGGACCCTACGAGCAGTACTTC. This encodes CASSIVPGQGPYEQYF.

In this sample, this clone turned up a few times. This rearrangement joins TRBV6-6 to TRBJ1-1; possible D gene TRBD1, 6 bases. V lost 8 bases, J lost 1 base, and 11 bases lay in between. CDR1 MNHNY and CDR2 SVGAGI come from the germline V gene (reference sequence). There are 13 residues in the CDR3. CDR3 residues: CASLKQGNTEAFF. Here the CDR3 DNA reads TGTGCCAGCCTTAAACAGGGGAACACTGAAGCTTTCTTT.